A single sample gave rise to the 27 T cell receptor beta chains below, sequenced in a study of cytomegalovirus exposure and HLA in healthy donors. The PCR employed 60 Vbeta primers together with 13 Jbeta primers. Libraries were prepared by immunoSEQ multiplex PCR; TCRdb keeps only in-frame clonotypes and omits some of them. Found here are tens of thousands of clones; the top ten clones hold 4.5% to 5.5%. Sequenced sample: PBMCs. The receptors derive from a female donor in good health and CMV-seronegative.

The rearrangement uses TRBV6-6 and TRBJ2-7; a possible D gene is TRBD1 (7 bases). The CDR3 is 16 amino acids. Trimming cost V 5 bases and J 3 bases, with 20 bases left between them. CDR1 and CDR2 (germline): MNHNY, SVGAGI (reference sequence). This CDR3 is CASSKKTGRSLYEQYF. Written as DNA, the CDR3 is TGTGCCAGCAGTAAAAAGACAGGGAGGTCACTCTACGAGCAGTACTTC.

The rearrangement links TRBV13 to TRBJ2-5, with D tentatively TRBD2 (7 bases). Trimming shortened V by 5 bases and J by 0 bases, and 13 bases separated the two germline ends. The CDR3 has 15 residues. CDR1 PRHDT and CDR2 FYEKMQ come from the germline V gene (reference sequence). CDR3 nucleotide sequence: TGTGCCAGCAGCGTAAGGGGGGGGTACCAAGAGACCCAGTACTTC. Its translation: CASSVRGGYQETQYF. Complete variable domain (other parts from reference TRBV13 and TRBJ2-5): AAGVIQSPRHLIKEKRETATLKCYPIPRHDTVYWYQQGPGQDPQFLISFYEKMQSDKGSIPDRFSAQQFSDYHSELNMSSLELGDSALYFCASSVRGGYQETQYFGPGTRLLVL.

J is TRBJ1-2 and V is TRBV7-9, with 10 bases identical to TRBD1. Germline-derived CDR1 and CDR2 are SEHNR and FQNEAQ (reference sequence). With 5 bases clipped from V and 8 bases from J, the junction kept 11 bases outside the gene matches. This CDR3 has 15 residues. The CDR3 here is CASSPGGQGNRGYTF. CDR3 in DNA: TGTGCCAGCAGCCCCGGGGGACAGGGGAACCGCGGCTACACCTTC.

The chain recombines TRBV9 with TRBJ1-6; tentatively, D is TRBD1 (5 bases). CDR1 is SGDLS, CDR2 YYNGEE, per germline. V was clipped by 3 bases and J by 13 bases, with 23 bases between them. The CDR3 spans 16 residues. CDR3 coding DNA: TGTGCCAGCAGCGCGCGACTCGGGACTCCGGGATCCCCCCTCCACTTT. It translates to CASSARLGTPGSPLHF.

V gene TRBV1 combines with J gene TRBJ2-5; the tabulated D call, TRBD2, remains unverified against the DNA. TRBV1 is an annotated pseudogene. The length of the CDR3 is 16 residues. This CDR3 reads CTSSQKQREGQETQYF. The CDR3 nucleotides read TGCACCAGCAGCCAAAAACAGCGGGAAGGACAAGAGACCCAGTACTTC.

The V call is TRBV7-2, the J call TRBJ2-3; 7 bases map to TRBD2. Per the germline V gene, CDR1 is SGHTA and CDR2 is FQGNSA. Germline trimming cut 1 base from V and 2 bases from J; bases unmatched to any gene: 6. The CDR3 has 16 residues. CDR3 residues: CASSLEWGGPTDTQYF. DNA for the CDR3: TGTGCCAGCAGCTTAGAATGGGGGGGACCCACAGATACGCAGTATTTT.

This chain joins TRBV7-9 and TRBJ1-2; D perhaps matches TRBD1 (5 bases). Germline V gives CDR1 SEHNR, CDR2 FQNEAQ (reference sequence). Deletions cut 5 bases from V and 2 bases from J, with 15 bases between. This CDR3 has 15 residues. CDR3 nucleotide sequence: TGTGCCAGCAGCCGGAGTCCGGGACTGAACTATGGCTACACCTTC. Its translation: CASSRSPGLNYGYTF. The complete variable domain, with remaining parts taken from reference TRBV7-9 and TRBJ1-2, reads DTGVSQNPRHKITKRGQNVTFRCDPISEHNRLYWYRQTLGQGPEFLTYFQNEAQLEKSRLLSDRFSAERPKGSFSTLEIQRTEQGDSAMYLCASSRSPGLNYGYTFGSGTRLTVV.

This rearrangement joins TRBV28 to TRBJ2-1, with D perhaps matching TRBD1 (6 bases). The V end lost 6 bases, the J end lost 14 bases, and 17 bases lay between the germline ends. Germline V CDR1 and CDR2: MDHEN, SYDVKM. The CDR3 length is 12 residues. In DNA, the CDR3 is TGTGCCAGCAGCCAATTACACGGGGACAAGTTCTTC. It yields the protein CASSQLHGDKFF.

V is TRBV7-2 and J is TRBJ2-3, with 8 bases lining up with TRBD1. CDR3 length: 15 residues. Germline V gene data show CDR1 as SGHTA and CDR2 as FQGNSA. With V trimmed by 6 bases and J by 2 bases, 7 bases remained unmatched. The CDR3 DNA follows: TGTGCCAGCAGTCCCGGGACAGGACACACAGATACGCAGTATTTT. It encodes CASSPGTGHTDTQYF. The full variable domain, with the rest looked up from reference TRBV7-2 and TRBJ2-3, is GAGVSQSPSNKVTEKGKDVELRCDPISGHTALYWYRQSLGQGLEFLIYFQGNSAPDKSGLPSDRFSAERTGGSVSTLTIQRTQQEDSAVYLCASSPGTGHTDTQYFGPGTRLTVL.

The chain has TRBV6-5 and TRBJ2-5; D not resolved. V was clipped by 2 bases and J by 7 bases, with 14 bases between them. The CDR3 is 14 residues long. Germline assignment: CDR1 MNHEY and CDR2 SVGAGI. The CDR3 region has the DNA TGTGCCAGCAGTTACCCGGCAGCCTCAGGGACCCAGTACTTC. This sequence encodes CASSYPAASGTQYF.

The chain couples TRBV7-9 to TRBJ1-6, with 9 bases identical to TRBD1. V was clipped by 4 bases and J by 9 bases; unmatched bases: 1. The CDR3 loop spans 13 amino acids. CDR1 is SEHNR and CDR2 is FQNEAQ in the germline V gene (reference sequence). The CDR3 nucleotides are TGTGCCAGCAGCTCGACAGGGGGTTCACCCCTCCACTTT. It translates to CASSSTGGSPLHF.

CDR3 sequence reads: CASRFNVGGGPSTDTQYF. The CDR3 DNA reads as TGTGCCAGCAGATTCAACGTAGGCGGGGGCCCTAGCACAGATACGCAGTATTTT. This chain uses TRBV7-2 with TRBJ2-3; perhaps TRBD2 as D (7 bases). Germline V gene lookup returns CDR1 SGHTA and CDR2 FQGNSA. The CDR3 has 18 amino acids. The ends were cut back, 6 bases at V and 0 bases at J, with 22 bases in the middle.

The V and J genes are TRBV13 and TRBJ1-6; D remains unclear. The germline CDR1 and CDR2 sequences are PRHDT and FYEKMQ (reference sequence). The length of the CDR3 is 14 residues. Between the trimmed V and J ends, which lost 4 bases and 7 bases, there was a span of 11 bases. CDR3 sequence (DNA): TGTGCCAGCAGCTCCATGAGCTACAATTCACCCCTCCACTTT. Amino acids: CASSSMSYNSPLHF.

The chain joins TRBV27 to TRBJ2-3; D call uncertain. Looked up from germline, CDR1 is MNHEY and CDR2 is SMNVEV (reference sequence). Trimming cost V 5 bases and J 2 bases, with 11 bases left between them. CDR3 size: 14 residues. The CDR3 region has the DNA TGTGCCAGCAGTCCGAGGCCGGACACAGATACGCAGTATTTT. Amino acids: CASSPRPDTDTQYF.

The chain links TRBV5-6 to TRBJ1-5; tentatively, D is TRBD1 (5 bases). The CDR3 has 16 residues. The V end was cut by 4 bases, the J end by 0 bases, with 14 bases between. Germline V gene lookup returns CDR1 SGHDT and CDR2 YYEEEE. CDR3 coding DNA: TGTGCCAGCAGCCTCTACAGGACCTATAGCAATCAGCCCCAGCATTTT. Protein: CASSLYRTYSNQPQHF.

The chain employs TRBV6-6 and TRBJ1-2; no clear D gene. V dropped 5 bases and J dropped 8 bases, with 15 bases sitting between them. CDR3 length equals 13 residues. Germline values: CDR1 MNHNY, CDR2 SVGAGI (reference sequence). In nucleotides, the CDR3 is TGTGCCAGCAGTCTTGATACGACGGGAGGCTACACCTTC. This codes for CASSLDTTGGYTF.

The gene calls are TRBV29-1 and TRBJ1-1; TRBD1 might be the D (5 bases). The CDR3 contains 13 residues. The germline V gene encodes CDR1 SQVTM and CDR2 ANQGSEA. V was trimmed by 3 bases and J by 6 bases, leaving 14 bases between them. The CDR3 protein is CSVDLGGLPEAFF. The DNA for the CDR3 is TGCAGCGTTGACTTGGGGGGATTGCCTGAAGCTTTCTTT.

This sequence joins TRBV5-8 and TRBJ2-7; possible D gene TRBD2, 5 bases. Trimming took 1 base from V and 4 from J, leaving 12 bases between them. Looked up from germline, CDR1 is SGHTS and CDR2 is YDEGEE. CDR3 length equals 14 residues. DNA of the CDR3: TGTGCCAGCAGCTTGAGCCGGGGTGCGTACGAGCAGTACTTC. Residues: CASSLSRGAYEQYF.

The chain recombines TRBV12-2 with TRBJ1-2; TRBD1 was called by the table and not checked on the DNA. TRBV12-2 is marked as a pseudogene. This CDR3 region has 19 residues. CDR3: CASRLAHTKQGAEGYGYTF. In DNA form, the CDR3 reads TGTGCAAGTCGCTTAGCACACACCAAACAGGGGGCGGAAGGCTATGGCTACACCTTC.

About this clone itself: Compared with germline, one end of the junction differs, possibly owing to a read error. J is TRBJ1-2 and V is TRBV2; 7 bases fit TRBD1. The length of the CDR3 is 14 residues. Germline-derived CDR1 and CDR2 are SNHLY and FYNNEI. For the CDR3, the DNA is TGTGCCAGCAGTGAAGGGTGGGGGACAGTGCCCAACTTTTTC. Protein product: CASSEGWGTVPNFF.

This CDR3 is CASSFGSSREKLFF. CDR3 in DNA: TGTGCCAGCAGCTTTGGTAGCTCTCGTGAAAAACTGTTTTTT. V gene TRBV7-2 combines with J gene TRBJ1-4; no reliable D call. The CDR3 has 14 residues. The germline V gene has CDR1 SGHTA and CDR2 FQGNSA. With 3 bases removed from V and 7 bases from J, the gap between germline ends came to 12 bases.

V usage is TRBV6-6 and J usage is TRBJ2-3; D not certain. V lost 2 bases and J lost 7, with 7 bases in between. Germline CDR1 reads MNHNY; CDR2 reads SVGAGI (reference sequence). This CDR3 is built from 12 residues. The CDR3 nucleotides are TGTGCCAGCAGTTACGAGTCGCATACGCAGTATTTT. This sequence encodes CASSYESHTQYF.

This chain links TRBV19 with TRBJ1-1, with TRBD1 matching 7 bases. This CDR3 comprises 13 residues. Trimming removed 11 bases from V and 5 bases from J; junction bases left unmatched: 11. CDR1 is LNHDA, CDR2 SQIVND, per germline (reference sequence). DNA for the CDR3: TGTGCCTCCAAGACAGGGCAGGGGACTGAAGCTTTCTTT. It is translated as CASKTGQGTEAFF.

This chain connects TRBV7-2 to TRBJ1-2, with D perhaps matching TRBD1 (6 bases). Trimming shortened V by 5 bases and J by 8 bases, and 12 bases separated the two germline ends. The germline CDR1 and CDR2 sequences are SGHTA and FQGNSA. CDR3 length: 12 residues. The CDR3 protein is CASSQNREGYTF. DNA of the CDR3: TGTGCCAGCAGCCAAAACAGGGAGGGCTACACCTTC. Full variable domain (remainder filled in from reference TRBV7-2 and TRBJ1-2): GAGVSQSPSNKVTEKGKDVELRCDPISGHTALYWYRQSLGQGLEFLIYFQGNSAPDKSGLPSDRFSAERTGGSVSTLTIQRTQQEDSAVYLCASSQNREGYTFGSGTRLTVV.

J is TRBJ2-1 and V is TRBV7-3; the D gene is possibly TRBD2 (6 bases). Germline assignment: CDR1 SGHTA and CDR2 FQGTGA. V lost 5 bases and J lost 3, with 8 bases in between. This CDR3 region has 13 residues. CDR3 DNA sequence: TGTGCCAGCAGCCGGGACTTCTACAATGAGCAGTTCTTC. This codes for CASSRDFYNEQFF.

The V and J genes are TRBV4-1 and TRBJ1-5; TRBD1 might be the D (6 bases). This CDR3 is 13 amino acids long. Germline lookup yields CDR1 MGHRA and CDR2 YSYEKL. The ends were cut back, 0 bases at V and 7 bases at J, with 7 bases in the middle. CDR3 DNA sequence: TGCGCCAGCAGCCAAGAGGGGGCGCAGCCCCAGCATTTT. This sequence encodes CASSQEGAQPQHF.

The chain links TRBV5-5 to TRBJ2-3; TRBD2 matches 11 bases. The trim removed 2 bases at V and 4 bases at J, leaving 6 bases unmatched. Per germline, CDR1 SGHKS and CDR2 YYEKEE (reference sequence). The CDR3 has 16 amino acids. The CDR3 DNA is TGTGCCAGCAGCTTCCCGACTAGCGGGGTCGCAGATACGCAGTATTTT. Translation: CASSFPTSGVADTQYF.